The clone carrying this T cell receptor beta chain was recorded a few times. CDR3 size: 13 residues. With a J-beta primer mix and a sample-barcoded 5' primer, a second PCR ran about 7 to 12 cycles. TCRdb ran MiXCR on the 5' RACE reads and lists one entry per CDR3 protein. The table has 850,000 to 1,000,000 distinct CDR3 sequences, 51% seen once. This sample was included in a study of blood T cells in healthy people across ages. The chain couples TRBV21-1 to TRBJ1-5; TRBD1 reflects the table's D call only, with no check against the DNA. TRBV21-1 is assigned pseudogene status. This clonotype was obtained from a woman aged 55 to 70 in good health. Sequencing was carried out using blood. CDR3 in DNA: TGTGCCAGCAGGGGACAGTTTAATCAGCCCCAGCATTTT. Translating gives CASRGQFNQPQHF.